This T cell receptor beta chain was identified during a study of cytomegalovirus exposure and HLA in healthy donors. A multiplex PCR was run with 60 Vbeta primers and 13 Jbeta primers. Clones were read by immunoSEQ multiplex PCR, and TCRdb kept only the in-frame ones, dropping some. This sample has some 140,000 clones, with over 75% found just once. CDR1 and CDR2 (germline): SQVTM, ANQGSEA. V was cut by 2 bases and J by 8 bases, with 9 bases left in between. This CDR3 has 12 residues. The receptor was derived from a woman aged 40-49 years in good health and CMV-seropositive. The chain combines TRBV29-1 with TRBJ1-4, with D possibly being TRBD1 (5 bases). The sample comprised PBMCs. The CDR3 loop reads CSVEYQGEKLFF. CDR3 coding DNA: TGCAGCGTTGAATATCAGGGCGAAAAACTGTTTTTT.